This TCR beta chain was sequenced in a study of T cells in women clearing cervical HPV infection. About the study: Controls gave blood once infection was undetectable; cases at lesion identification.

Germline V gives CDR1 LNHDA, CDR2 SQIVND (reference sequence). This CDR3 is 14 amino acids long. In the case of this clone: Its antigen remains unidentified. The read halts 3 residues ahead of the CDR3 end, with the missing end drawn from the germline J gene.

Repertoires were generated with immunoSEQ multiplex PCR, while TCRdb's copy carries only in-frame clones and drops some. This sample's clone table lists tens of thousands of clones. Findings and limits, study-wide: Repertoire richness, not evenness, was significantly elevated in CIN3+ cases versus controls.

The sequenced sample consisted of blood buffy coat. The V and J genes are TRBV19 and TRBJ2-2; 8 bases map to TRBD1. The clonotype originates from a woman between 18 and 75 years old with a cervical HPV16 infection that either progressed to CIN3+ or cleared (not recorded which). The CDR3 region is CASSMDRENSPLFF. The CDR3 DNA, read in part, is TGTGCCAGTAGCATGGACAGGGAAAATTCACCG.